Presented here are 7 T cell receptor beta chains from one specimen sequenced in a study of blood T cell repertoires in COVID-19. Assay: immunoSEQ multiplex PCR; the TCRdb copy retains only in-frame clones and omits some. The sample contains around 300,000 clones, approximately 86% of which appear only once. Sequences were obtained from peripheral blood. These receptor sequences come from a man aged 18 to 29 with active or convalescent COVID-19.

CDR3 residues: CASSLEGGGEQYF. CDR3 coding DNA: TGTGCCAGCAGCTTAGAAGGGGGTGGAGAGCAGTACTTC. V gene TRBV7-9 combines with J gene TRBJ2-7; perhaps TRBD1 as D (6 bases). Trimming pared 1 base from V and 7 bases from J, leaving 11 bases between. The CDR3 spans 13 residues. Germline V gene lookup returns CDR1 SEHNR and CDR2 FQNEAQ (reference sequence).

The J gene is TRBJ1-2, the V gene TRBV19; 8 positions agree with TRBD1. CDR3 length: 17 residues. Germline CDR1 and CDR2: LNHDA and SQIVND (reference sequence). Unmatched junction bases numbered 16, after V lost 2 bases and J lost 8 bases. The CDR3 is CASSIRDRTTQTSGYTF. In nucleotides, the CDR3 is TGTGCCAGTAGTATACGGGACAGGACCACACAAACTAGCGGCTACACCTTC.

This clone was seen a single time. CDR3: CASSVGQAGNTIYF. The CDR3, as DNA: TGTGCCAGCAGCGTAGGTCAGGCTGGAAACACCATATATTTT. V is TRBV9 and J is TRBJ1-3; the D is unclear. CDR1 and CDR2 (germline): SGDLS, YYNGEE. V lost 0 bases and J 2 bases, leaving 6 bases between the germline ends. The CDR3 has 14 amino acids. The variable domain in full, with the rest retrieved from reference TRBV9 and TRBJ1-3, is DSGVTQTPKHLITATGQRVTLRCSPRSGDLSVYWYQQSLDQGLQFLIQYYNGEERAKGNILERFSAQQFPDLHSELNLSSLELGDSALYFCASSVGQAGNTIYFGEGSWLTVV.

This clone occurred once. This chain connects TRBV27 to TRBJ2-7, with TRBD2 as a possible D gene (6 bases). V shed 5 bases and J shed 6 bases, with 14 bases lying between them. Looked up from germline, CDR1 is MNHEY and CDR2 is SMNVEV (reference sequence). The CDR3 consists of 13 residues. For the CDR3, the DNA is TGTGCCAGCAGTCCTGGGACTCCCGGCGAGCAGTACTTC. Translated: CASSPGTPGEQYF.

The J gene is TRBJ1-2, the V gene TRBV6-2 or TRBV6-3; D unresolved. CDR1 and CDR2 from the germline V gene are MNHEY and SVGEGT. The V and J ends lost 5 bases and 6 bases respectively, with 16 bases between them. CDR3 length: 14 residues. CDR3 DNA: TGTGCCAGCAGTACGACAATAGGGAGGGATGGCTACACCTTC. As protein: CASSTTIGRDGYTF.

This clone was seen just once. The V and J genes are TRBV5-1 and TRBJ1-2, with D tentatively TRBD1 (5 bases). V lost 0 bases to trimming and J lost 3 bases, with 9 bases between them. The CDR3 contains 14 residues. Germline values: CDR1 SGHRS, CDR2 YFSETQ. CDR3: CASSLEGPYYGYTF. Here the CDR3 DNA reads TGCGCCAGCAGCTTGGAGGGGCCTTACTATGGCTACACCTTC.

This chain's CDR3 is CASSFGHSETQYF. DNA for the CDR3: TGTGCCAGCAGTTTCGGTCATTCGGAGACCCAGTACTTC. The chain combines TRBV12-3 or TRBV12-4 with TRBJ2-5; no clear D gene. V was shortened by 3 bases and J by 5 bases, with 10 bases between the two germline ends. The CDR3 is made up of 13 amino acids.